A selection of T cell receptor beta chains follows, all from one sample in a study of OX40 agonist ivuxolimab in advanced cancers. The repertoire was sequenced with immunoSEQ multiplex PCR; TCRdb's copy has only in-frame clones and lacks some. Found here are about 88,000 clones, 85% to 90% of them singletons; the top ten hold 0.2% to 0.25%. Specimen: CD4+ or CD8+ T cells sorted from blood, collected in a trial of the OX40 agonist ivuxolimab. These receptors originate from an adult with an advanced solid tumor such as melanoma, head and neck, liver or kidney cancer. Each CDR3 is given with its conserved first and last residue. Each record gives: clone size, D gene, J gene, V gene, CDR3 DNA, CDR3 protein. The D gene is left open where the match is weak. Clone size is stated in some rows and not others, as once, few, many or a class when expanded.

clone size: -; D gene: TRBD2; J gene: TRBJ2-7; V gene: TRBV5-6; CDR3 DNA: TGTGCCAGCAGCTTGAATGCTGCTAGCGGGAGTAACGACTACTACGAGCAGTACTTC; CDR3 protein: CASSLNAASGSNDYYEQYF
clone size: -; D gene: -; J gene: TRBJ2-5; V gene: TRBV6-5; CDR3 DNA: TGTGCCAGCAGTTACAAGGTCCAAGAGACCCAGTACTTC; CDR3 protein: CASSYKVQETQYF
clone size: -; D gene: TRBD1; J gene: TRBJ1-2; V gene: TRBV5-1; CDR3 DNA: TGCGCCAGCAGCTTGGCCGGGACAGTCCATGGCTACACCTTC; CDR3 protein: CASSLAGTVHGYTF
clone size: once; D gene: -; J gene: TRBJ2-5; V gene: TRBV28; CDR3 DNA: TGTGCCAGCACCCTAAGACATGTTCAAGAGACCCAGTACTTC; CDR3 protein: CASTLRHVQETQYF
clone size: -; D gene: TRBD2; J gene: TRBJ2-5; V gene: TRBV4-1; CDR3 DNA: TGCGCCAGCAGCCGACTAGCGGGAGAGACCCAGTACTTC; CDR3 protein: CASSRLAGETQYF
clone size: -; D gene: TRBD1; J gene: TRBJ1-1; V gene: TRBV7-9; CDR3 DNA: TGTGCCAGCAGCCGCGGACAGGGTGGCGAAGCTTTCTTT; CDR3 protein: CASSRGQGGEAFF
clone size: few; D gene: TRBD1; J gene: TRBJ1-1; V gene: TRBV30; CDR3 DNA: TGTGCCTGGCATAGACAGGGCCTTAACCTTAACACTGAAGCTTTCTTT; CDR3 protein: CAWHRQGLNLNTEAFF
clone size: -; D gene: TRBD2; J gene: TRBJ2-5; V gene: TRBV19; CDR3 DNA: TGTGCCAGTAGTATAGATAGGACTAGCGGGAGCCAAGAGACCCAGTACTTC; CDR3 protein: CASSIDRTSGSQETQYF
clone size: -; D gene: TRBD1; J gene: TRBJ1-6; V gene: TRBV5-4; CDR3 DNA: TGTGCCAGCAGCTTTCTTGAGACAGGGAATAATTCACCCCTCCACTTT; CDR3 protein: CASSFLETGNNSPLHF
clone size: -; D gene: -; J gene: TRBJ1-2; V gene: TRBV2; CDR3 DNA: TGTGCCAGCAGTGGACGAATATTACGGGGCTACACCTTC; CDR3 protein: CASSGRILRGYTF
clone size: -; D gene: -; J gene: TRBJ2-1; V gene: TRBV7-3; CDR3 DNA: TGTGCCAGCAGCCCCGGACATTCTCCCTACAATGAGCAGTTCTTC; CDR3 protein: CASSPGHSPYNEQFF
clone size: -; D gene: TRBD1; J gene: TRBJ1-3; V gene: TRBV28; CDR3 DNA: TGTGCCAGCAGTTCGTTCGCCGGGGGACAGCGCTTCTCTGGAAACACCATATATTTT; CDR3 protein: CASSSFAGGQRFSGNTIYF
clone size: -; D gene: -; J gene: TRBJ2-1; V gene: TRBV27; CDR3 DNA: TGTGCCAGCAAATCCCTTGGGGCAGGGGTGCACAATGAGCAGTTCTTC; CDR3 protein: CASKSLGAGVHNEQFF
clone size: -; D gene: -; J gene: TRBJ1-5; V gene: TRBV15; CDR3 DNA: TGTGCCACCAGCCAAGATTATCAGCCCCAGCATTTT; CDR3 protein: CATSQDYQPQHF
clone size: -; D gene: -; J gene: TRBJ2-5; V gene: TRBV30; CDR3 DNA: TGTGCCTGGGATGAGGATATCGGAGAGACCCAGTACTTC; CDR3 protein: CAWDEDIGETQYF
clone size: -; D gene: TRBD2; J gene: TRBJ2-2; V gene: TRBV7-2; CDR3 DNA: TGTGCCAGCAGCTTAACTAGCGGGAGGGCCACCGGGGAGCTGTTTTTT; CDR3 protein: CASSLTSGRATGELFF